Below are 20 T cell receptor beta chains sequenced from a single sample in a study of spatial heterogeneity in lung cancer. No antigen has been assigned to these receptors. Via MiXCR, TCRdb re-called the 5' RACE reads, giving one row per CDR3 protein. The sample carries roughly 8,500 distinct CDR3 sequences, roughly a tenth recorded once. Study findings and constraints: Tracking of tumor mutation counts was seen in expanded intratumoral alpha and beta TCR counts.

The time point denotes: sample taken at primary tumor resection. The source material was lung tumor tissue, sampled at surgery. The receptors were sampled from a male donor with early-stage non-small cell lung cancer.

This clonotype is classed as medium-sized (0.01 to 0.1%). The chain recombines TRBV5-6 with TRBJ1-4; D might be TRBD1 (5 bases). Trimming removed 3 bases at V and 10 bases at J, with 16 bases between. Germline assignment: CDR1 SGHDT and CDR2 YYEEEE. The CDR3 contains 14 residues. CDR3 sequence: CASSSAGGEGKLFF. DNA of the CDR3: TGTGCCAGCAGCTCCGCTGGGGGGGAGGGAAAACTGTTTTTT.

The J gene is TRBJ2-3, the V gene TRBV12-3 or TRBV12-4, with 9 bases that match TRBD2. The V segment lost 10 bases and the J segment 3 bases; nucleotides outside the gene matches: 11. The CDR3 sequence is 15 residues long. The CDR3 coding sequence is TGTGCCATCAGCGCAGCGGGAGGAGGGACAGATACGCAGTATTTT. Encoded protein: CAISAAGGGTDTQYF.

This clonotype counts as medium-sized. The DNA for the CDR3 is TGTGCCAGCAGTGAGGGGAGGCAGGGTGGTGGCTACACCTTC. Translating gives CASSEGRQGGGYTF. This chain uses TRBV6-6 with TRBJ1-2, with D possibly being TRBD1 (5 bases). V dropped 5 bases and J dropped 7 bases, with 17 bases sitting between them. The CDR3 sequence is 14 residues long. Germline CDR1 and CDR2: MNHNY and SVGAGI (reference sequence).

Points on this clonotype: An end of the junction differs from the germline gene, which may be a read error. The V call is TRBV9, the J call TRBJ1-4; possibly TRBD1 for D (5 bases). CDR1 is SGDLS, CDR2 YYNGEE, per germline. The CDR3 has 14 amino acids. CDR3 DNA sequence: TGCGCCAGCAGCTTGGAGGGGATGGGGGAAAAACTGTTTTTT. It codes for CASSLEGMGEKLFF.

By sample fraction, this clonotype is medium-sized (0.01 to 0.1%). The chain uses TRBV30 and TRBJ2-6, with D possibly TRBD1 on 5 matching bases. This CDR3 has 17 amino acids. Deletions cut 5 bases from V and 0 bases from J, with 17 bases between. The V gene's germline CDR1 is GTSNPN and CDR2 SVGIG (reference sequence). The CDR3 here is CAWVSRQPYSGANVLTF. CDR3 sequence (DNA): TGTGCCTGGGTATCCCGACAGCCGTACTCTGGGGCCAACGTCCTGACTTTC.

This clonotype is medium-sized by share. The chain combines TRBV20-1 with TRBJ2-3; TRBD2 aligns across 7 bases. The CDR3 totals 17 residues. In germline, CDR1 is DFQATT, CDR2 SNEGSKA (reference sequence). V was pared by 0 bases and J by 4 bases, with 13 bases of the junction left unmatched. The CDR3 loop reads CSARDPTQTSEADTQYF. The CDR3 region has the DNA TGCAGTGCTAGAGATCCGACTCAAACTAGCGAGGCAGATACGCAGTATTTT.

This clonotype showed up many times. The chain has TRBV19 and TRBJ2-1; 12 bases line up with TRBD2. CDR3 length equals 14 residues. Unmatched junction bases numbered 1, after V lost 5 bases and J lost 5 bases. Per germline, CDR1 LNHDA and CDR2 SQIVND (reference sequence). CDR3 sequence reads: CASSWTSGNNEQFF. As DNA, the CDR3 is TGTGCCAGTAGTTGGACTAGCGGGAACAATGAGCAGTTCTTC.

This clonotype is medium-sized. This rearrangement joins TRBV29-1 to TRBJ1-1, with D unresolved. V was pared by 5 bases and J by 3 bases, with 4 bases between. This CDR3 spans 10 amino acids. In germline, CDR1 is SQVTM, CDR2 ANQGSEA. CDR3 region: CSVMYTEAFF. The CDR3 DNA sequence: TGCAGCGTTATGTACACTGAAGCTTTCTTT.

To note about this clonotype: A read error is possible here, since a much larger clone lies one base away. The chain joins TRBV18 to TRBJ2-3; 7 nucleotides match TRBD1. The CDR3 contains 14 residues. The germline CDR1 and CDR2 sequences are KGHSH and LQKENI. The CDR3, as DNA: TGTGCCAGCTCACCCGGACAGGTGACAGATACGCGGTATTTT. Amino acids: CASSPGQVTDTRYF.

This clonotype is classed as medium-sized. This chain joins TRBV5-4 and TRBJ2-2; a possible D gene is TRBD2 (6 bases). Deletions cut 4 bases from V and 2 bases from J, with 12 bases between. The CDR3 extends over 15 amino acids. Germline V gene sequence: CDR1 SGHNT, CDR2 YYREEE (reference sequence). The CDR3 coding sequence is TGTGCCAGCAGCCAGACTAGATTTAACACCGGGGAGCTGTTTTTT. Its translation is CASSQTRFNTGELFF.

In its sample, this clonotype ranks as medium-sized. The CDR3 loop reads CSVEVRTEAFF. CDR3 nucleotides: TGCAGCGTCGAGGTGCGTACTGAAGCTTTCTTT. The genes are TRBV29-1 and TRBJ1-1; D remains unclear. CDR1 and CDR2 (germline): SQVTM, ANQGSEA. The CDR3 totals 11 residues. V was clipped by 6 bases and J by 5 bases, with 10 bases between them.

Sample share makes this clonotype medium-sized. V gene TRBV19 combines with J gene TRBJ1-5; D is uncertain. The germline V and J ends were trimmed by 8 bases and 7 bases, with 21 bases remaining between them. This CDR3 contains 15 residues. In germline, CDR1 is LNHDA, CDR2 SQIVND (reference sequence). The CDR3 sequence: CASSQTDTLTQPQHF. The CDR3 DNA sequence: TGTGCCAGTTCCCAAACCGATACCCTCACCCAGCCCCAGCATTTT. Full variable domain (missing parts from reference TRBV19 and TRBJ1-5): DGGITQSPKYLFRKEGQNVTLSCEQNLNHDAMYWYRQDPGQGLRLIYYSQIVNDFQKGDIAEGYSVSREKKESFPLTVTSAQKNPTAFYLCASSQTDTLTQPQHFGDGTRLSIL.

This clonotype came up many times. The chain links TRBV9 to TRBJ2-1; tentatively, D is TRBD2 (6 bases). The CDR3 is 14 residues long. V lost 6 bases to trimming and J lost 5 bases, with 15 bases between them. CDR1 and CDR2 from the germline V gene are SGDLS and YYNGEE. CDR3 sequence (DNA): TGTGCCAGCACCCAAAAGGGCGGGGACAATGAGCAGTTCTTC. It yields the protein CASTQKGGDNEQFF.

In this sample, this clonotype is medium-sized. The V gene is TRBV2, the J gene TRBJ2-6, with unresolved D. The CDR3 has 16 amino acids. In germline, CDR1 is SNHLY, CDR2 FYNNEI. V lost 6 bases and J lost 0, with 12 bases in between. The DNA for the CDR3 is TGTGCCAGCAGGAAAAGGGTGATCTCTGGGGCCAACGTCCTGACTTTC. Protein product: CASRKRVISGANVLTF. The entire variable domain, with the rest obtained from reference TRBV2 and TRBJ2-6, is as follows: EPEVTQTPSHQVTQMGQEVILRCVPISNHLYFYWYRQILGQKVEFLVSFYNNEISEKSEIFDDQFSVERPDGSNFTLKIRSTKLEDSAMYFCASRKRVISGANVLTFGAGSRLTVL.

This clonotype was picked up a small number of times. Written as DNA, the CDR3 is TGCAGTGCTAGAGTTGCGGACTTAAGCACAGATACGCAGTATTTT. This translates into CSARVADLSTDTQYF. V gene TRBV20-1 combines with J gene TRBJ2-3; D perhaps matches TRBD2 (5 bases). The germline gives CDR1 DFQATT, CDR2 SNEGSKA (reference sequence). The CDR3 has 15 residues. V was clipped by 1 base and J by 0 bases, with 11 bases between them.

The rearrangement links TRBV5-1 to TRBJ2-2, with D perhaps matching TRBD2 (5 bases). Germline V gene lookup returns CDR1 SGHRS and CDR2 YFSETQ. V lost 4 bases and J 0 bases, leaving 13 bases between the germline ends. This CDR3 comprises 16 residues. The CDR3: CASSMLASSNTGELFF. The CDR3 DNA reads TGCGCCAGCAGCATGTTAGCGTCTTCGAACACCGGGGAGCTGTTTTTT.

This clonotype was recorded at least ten times. V and J are TRBV12-3 or TRBV12-4 and TRBJ1-2; possibly TRBD1 for D (6 bases). The CDR3 runs to 16 residues. The V end lost 6 bases, the J end lost 0 bases, and 17 bases lay between the germline ends. The CDR3 DNA sequence: TGTGCCAGCAGCCCTCGGACAGCGAGGACTAACTATGGCTACACCTTC. Its protein product is CASSPRTARTNYGYTF.

This clonotype appeared many times. The J gene is TRBJ1-5, the V gene TRBV12-3 or TRBV12-4; TRBD1 might be the D (6 bases). There are 13 residues in the CDR3. The ends were cut back, 6 bases at V and 6 bases at J, with 12 bases in the middle. CDR3 nucleotide sequence: TGTGCCAGCAGCCTCGACAGGACTCAGCCCCAGCATTTT. Residues: CASSLDRTQPQHF.

This clonotype counts as medium-sized. The rearrangement links TRBV12-3 or TRBV12-4 to TRBJ2-7; D might be TRBD1 or TRBD2, each matching 5 bases. Trimming took 5 bases from V and 2 from J, leaving 10 bases between them. This CDR3 has 13 amino acids. CDR3 sequence: CASSRDGTYEQYF. Written as DNA, the CDR3 is TGTGCCAGCAGTAGGGACGGGACCTACGAGCAGTACTTC.

The chain recombines TRBV6-5 with TRBJ1-1; the D gene is possibly TRBD1 (5 bases). V was trimmed by 2 bases and J by 1 base, leaving 11 bases between them. The CDR3 spans 15 residues. Germline CDR1 reads MNHEY; CDR2 reads SVGAGI. The CDR3 nucleotides are TGTGCCAGCAGTTACGCAGGGTTTCGGAACACTGAAGCTTTCTTT. This sequence encodes CASSYAGFRNTEAFF.